This T cell receptor (beta chain) was recorded in a study of blood T cell repertoires in COVID-19. About the research overall: The samples span acute and convalescent COVID-19 from the United States, Italy and Spain. The cDNA or gDNA used as material had been derived from T cells, B-cell-depleted T cells, or PBMCs.

Germline loops: CDR1 LGHDT, CDR2 YNNKEL (reference sequence). The CDR3 is 15 residues long. V was shortened by 0 bases and J by 6 bases, with 14 bases between the two germline ends. As processed by the authors: From reference gene primer amplification, estimates of nucleated cell counts were derived. Clones were read by immunoSEQ multiplex PCR, and TCRdb kept only the in-frame ones, dropping some. The V and J calls and clone size were taken over from that table, and D and trimming were inferred from the DNA. The sample lists roughly 220,000 clones, around four fifths seen once, with 5.1% in the top ten.

The TCR was taken from a woman aged 55-75 years who had recovered from COVID-19. The sample consisted of peripheral blood. The chain joins TRBV3-1 (or the pseudogene TRBV3-2) to TRBJ1-2, with D tentatively TRBD1 (5 bases). CDR3 nucleotide sequence: TGTGCCAGCAGCCAAGAATGGGGCGGCCCGGATGGCTACACCTTC. The encoded protein is CASSQEWGGPDGYTF.